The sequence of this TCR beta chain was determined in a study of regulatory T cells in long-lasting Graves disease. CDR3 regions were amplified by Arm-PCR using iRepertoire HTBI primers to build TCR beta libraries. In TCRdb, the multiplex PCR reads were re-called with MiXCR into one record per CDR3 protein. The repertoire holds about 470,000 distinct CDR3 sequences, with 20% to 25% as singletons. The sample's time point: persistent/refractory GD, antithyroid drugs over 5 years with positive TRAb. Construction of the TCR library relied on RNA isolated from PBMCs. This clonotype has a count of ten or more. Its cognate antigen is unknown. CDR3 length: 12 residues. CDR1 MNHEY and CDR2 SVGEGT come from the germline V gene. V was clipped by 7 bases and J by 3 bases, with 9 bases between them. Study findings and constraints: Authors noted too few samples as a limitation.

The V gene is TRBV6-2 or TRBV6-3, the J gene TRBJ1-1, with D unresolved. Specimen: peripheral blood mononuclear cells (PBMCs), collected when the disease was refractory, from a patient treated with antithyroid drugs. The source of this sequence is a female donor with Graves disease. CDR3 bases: TGTGCCAGCAAGGTCATATACACTGAAGCTTTCTTT. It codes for CASKVIYTEAFF.